These 22 T cell receptor beta chains originate from one sample sequenced in a study of blood T cells in healthy people across ages. A second PCR, run for roughly 7 to 11 cycles, used a sample-barcoded 5' primer plus a J-beta primer mix. TCRdb reanalysed the 5' RACE reads using MiXCR and keeps one entry per CDR3 protein. Of roughly 640,000 distinct CDR3 sequences listed, around 31% are singletons. Sequenced sample: blood. Source of these receptors: a woman aged 80 or older in good health.

This clonotype was seen repeatedly, ten times or more. V gene TRBV15 combines with J gene TRBJ2-5; TRBD2 aligns across 9 bases. Germline CDR1 LNHNV, CDR2 YYDKDF (reference sequence). There are 17 residues in the CDR3. J gave up 2 bases and V 0 bases, and 7 bases lay outside the gene matches. CDR3 protein: CATSRDRASGVQETQYF. CDR3 in DNA: TGTGCCACCAGCAGAGATCGAGCTAGCGGGGTGCAAGAGACCCAGTACTTC.

This rearrangement joins TRBV27 to TRBJ1-5; tentative D call: TRBD1 (5 bases). V gave up 5 bases and J gave up 1 base, with 12 bases separating them. Germline CDR1 and CDR2: MNHEY and SMNVEV (reference sequence). The CDR3 has 15 residues. CDR3 amino acids: CASSKVSGSNQPQHF. CDR3 nucleotide sequence: TGTGCCAGCAGTAAGGTCTCAGGGAGCAATCAGCCCCAGCATTTT.

This clonotype showed up many times. The rearrangement joins TRBV4-3 to TRBJ2-4; the match to TRBD1 covers 10 bases. Germline V lookup: CDR1 LGHNA, CDR2 YSLEER. The CDR3 length is 14 residues. V shed 3 bases, J shed 7 bases, and the junction held 3 bases outside the gene matches. This chain's CDR3 is CASSQGQGNNIQYF. CDR3 in DNA: TGCGCCAGCAGCCAGGGACAGGGGAATAACATTCAGTACTTC.

This clonotype was detected a few times. The chain uses TRBV19 and TRBJ1-2; D ambiguous. This CDR3 comprises 14 residues. The germline gives CDR1 LNHDA, CDR2 SQIVND (reference sequence). V lost 5 bases to trimming and J lost 0 bases, with 10 bases between them. CDR3 residues: CASSRQITNYGYTF. CDR3 DNA: TGTGCCAGTAGTCGTCAGATAACTAACTATGGCTACACCTTC. Complete variable domain (other parts from reference TRBV19 and TRBJ1-2): DGGITQSPKYLFRKEGQNVTLSCEQNLNHDAMYWYRQDPGQGLRLIYYSQIVNDFQKGDIAEGYSVSREKKESFPLTVTSAQKNPTAFYLCASSRQITNYGYTFGSGTRLTVV.

A few counts support this clonotype. The germline gene is not matched at one end of the junction; a read error may be the cause. The V gene is TRBV5-1, the J gene TRBJ2-5; no clear D gene. The J call is doubtful: the DNA matches TRBJ2-7 better. Germline values: CDR1 SGHRS, CDR2 YFSETQ. CDR3 length: 11 amino acids. The CDR3 DNA reads TGCGCCAGCAACTTGGATTACGAGCAGTACTTC. Protein sequence: CASNLDYEQYF.

This clonotype was picked up many times. The chain uses TRBV20-1 and TRBJ2-5, with D possibly matching TRBD2 (5 bases). Trimming pared 5 bases from V and 1 base from J, leaving 14 bases between. This CDR3 is built from 14 residues. The germline V gene has CDR1 DFQATT and CDR2 SNEGSKA (reference sequence). In nucleotides, the CDR3 is TGCAGTGCTGCTCACGAGCGGCTCCAAGAGACCCAGTACTTC. Residues: CSAAHERLQETQYF.

Concerning this clonotype itself: One base away lies a much larger clone, so this may be a sequencing read error. This chain links TRBV5-1 with TRBJ1-4; TRBD1 aligns across 8 bases. The CDR3 spans 15 residues. The germline gives CDR1 SGHRS, CDR2 YFSETQ. In nucleotides, the CDR3 is TGCGCCAGCAGCGTCTCCAGGGGGCTGAATGAAAAACGGTTTTTT. Translating it yields CASSVSRGLNEKRFF.

This clonotype was seen repeatedly, ten times or more. V and J are TRBV3-1 and TRBJ1-2; D unresolved. V gave up 0 bases and J gave up 6 bases, with 8 bases separating them. Germline CDR1 LGHDT, CDR2 YNNKEL (reference sequence). The CDR3 covers 13 residues. CDR3 DNA: TGTGCCAGCAGCCAAGAAAGGGCCAATGGCTACACCTTC. Amino acids: CASSQERANGYTF.

This clonotype was detected a few times. The rearrangement joins TRBV4-2 to TRBJ1-4; tentative D call: TRBD1 (5 bases). The length of the CDR3 is 15 residues. Deletions cut 3 bases from V and 10 bases from J, with 18 bases between. Germline V gene lookup returns CDR1 LGHNA and CDR2 YNFKEQ. The CDR3 loop reads CASSHLNGGWRKLFF. Here the CDR3 DNA reads TGTGCCAGCAGCCACCTAAATGGGGGATGGCGAAAACTGTTTTTT.

This chain uses TRBV20-1 with TRBJ2-3; D possibly corresponds to TRBD2 (6 bases). CDR1 and CDR2 (germline): DFQATT, SNEGSKA (reference sequence). This CDR3 spans 10 amino acids. Here the CDR3 reads CRTGADTQYF. The CDR3, as DNA: TGCAGGACGGGGGCAGATACGCAGTATTTT.

This clonotype was picked up a small number of times. The germline gene is not matched at one end of the junction; a read error may be the cause. CDR3 bases: TGTGCCAGCGGCCAAGAAAGGACAGGGGGTTATGGCTACACCTTC. This encodes CASGQERTGGYGYTF. The genes are TRBV14 and TRBJ1-2; 10 bases line up with TRBD1. Germline CDR1 SGHDN, CDR2 FVKESK. The CDR3 totals 15 residues.

A single count supports this clonotype. The V call is TRBV5-5, the J call TRBJ2-4; TRBD2 aligns across 8 bases. The DNA end lines up better with TRBJ2-7; the J call may be wrong. This CDR3 has 15 residues. Germline values: CDR1 SGHKS, CDR2 YYEKEE (reference sequence). The CDR3 reads CASTSSSGKYGEQYF. The CDR3 bases are TGTGCCAGCACATCGAGTAGCGGGAAGTATGGCGAGCAGTACTTC.

The chain couples TRBV30 to TRBJ2-2; unclear D gene. V dropped 2 bases and J dropped 5 bases, with 3 bases sitting between them. CDR1 is GTSNPN and CDR2 is SVGIG in the germline V gene (reference sequence). This CDR3 spans 11 amino acids. The chain's CDR3 is CAWSKTGELFF. The CDR3 DNA is TGTGCCTGGAGTAAGACCGGGGAGCTGTTTTTT.

The chain employs TRBV5-1 and TRBJ1-3; D gene ambiguous. Between the trimmed V and J ends, which lost 4 bases and 4 bases, there was a span of 12 bases. Germline loops: CDR1 SGHRS, CDR2 YFSETQ. The CDR3 spans 14 residues. CDR3 DNA sequence: TGCGCCAGCAGCCCTGAGACCGGGGGAAACACCATATATTTT. Encoded protein: CASSPETGGNTIYF.

The rearrangement joins TRBV28 to TRBJ1-1; D not certain. The CDR3 length is 13 residues. From germline, CDR1 is MDHEN and CDR2 SYDVKM. V was trimmed by 6 bases and J by 7 bases, leaving 15 bases between them. CDR3 sequence: CASSPVANGEAFF. CDR3 in DNA: TGTGCCAGCAGCCCGGTGGCAAACGGTGAAGCTTTCTTT.

Details on this clonotype: This clone may be a read error of a much larger clone one base away. This sequence joins TRBV9 and TRBJ2-7; the D gene is possibly TRBD2 (5 bases). The CDR3 runs 14 residues. The germline V gene has CDR1 SGDLS and CDR2 YYNGEE. The chain's CDR3 is CASGVVGGSHEQYF. DNA of the CDR3: TGTGCCAGCGGCGTAGTAGGAGGATCCCACGAGCAGTACTTC.

On this clonotype itself: The junction departs from germline at one end; a sequencing error may be responsible. The CDR3 loop reads CAGSERPHQPQHF. The CDR3 DNA reads as TGTGCCGGCAGTGAGAGACCCCATCAGCCCCAGCATTTT. The chain has TRBV2 and TRBJ1-5; D not certain. The CDR3 extends over 13 amino acids. Germline lookup yields CDR1 SNHLY and CDR2 FYNNEI.

At least ten counts were recorded for this clonotype. The chain couples TRBV29-1 to TRBJ2-3; D is undetermined. The CDR3 is made up of 12 amino acids. Per germline, CDR1 SQVTM and CDR2 ANQGSEA. The V and J ends lost 2 bases and 4 bases respectively, with 7 bases between them. The DNA for the CDR3 is TGCAGCGTTGAAAAGGGCGCAGATACGCAGTATTTT. This codes for CSVEKGADTQYF.

This clonotype has ten or more counts. The chain links TRBV6-1 to TRBJ1-2; D is undetermined. The V gene lost 6 bases and the J gene lost 7 bases, with 15 bases spanning the gap. Germline CDR1 and CDR2: MNHNS and SASEGT. The CDR3 covers 13 residues. CDR3 in DNA: TGTGCCAGCAGGGATCCAACATTCCCTGGCTACACCTTC. Encoded protein: CASRDPTFPGYTF.

The rearrangement uses TRBV5-1 and TRBJ2-7; D is undetermined. The CDR3 is 14 residues long. The germline V gene encodes CDR1 SGHRS and CDR2 YFSETQ. V lost 4 bases and J 1 base, leaving 12 bases between the germline ends. The CDR3 sequence is CASSNGPTSYEQYF. The DNA of the CDR3 is TGCGCCAGCAGCAACGGACCTACTTCCTACGAGCAGTACTTC. Full variable domain (missing parts from reference TRBV5-1 and TRBJ2-7): KAGVTQTPRYLIKTRGQQVTLSCSPISGHRSVSWYQQTPGQGLQFLFEYFSETQRNKGNFPGRFSGRQFSNSRSEMNVSTLELGDSALYLCASSNGPTSYEQYFGPGTRLTVT.

This clonotype was detected many times. The chain has TRBV7-2 and TRBJ2-1; 12 positions match TRBD2. The V gene end was trimmed by 4 bases and the J gene end by 7 bases; junction bases not matched to a gene: 8. Germline-derived CDR1 and CDR2 are SGHTA and FQGNSA. The CDR3 runs 16 residues. The CDR3 DNA sequence: TGTGCCAGCAGCTCTCCTAGCGGGGGGGCCGGGAATGAGCAGTTCTTC. Residues: CASSSPSGGAGNEQFF.

As concerns this clonotype: One junction end disagrees with the germline gene, perhaps due to a read error. The chain links TRBV29-1 to TRBJ1-1; TRBD1 aligns across 8 bases. This CDR3 has 14 amino acids. CDR1 SQVTM and CDR2 ANQGSEA come from the germline V gene. The CDR3 region has the DNA TGCAGCGGGCATTTGAGGGACAGGAACAATGAAGCTTTCTTT. Amino acid sequence: CSGHLRDRNNEAFF.